The present T cell receptor (beta chain) was sequenced within a study of T-cell reconstitution after alpha-beta-depleted transplantation in children. Findings of the study overall: Surviving recipient T cells and thymic progenitors underlay high day-60 TCRbeta diversity in some patients. At around two months after transplant, the alpha-beta T cells were reportedly derived from several hundred expanded clones that came from non-depleted graft cells. One year after transplant, T-cell counts and diversity came mostly from newly produced T cells.

It was with unique molecular identifiers that the TCRbeta library was prepared. TCRdb called the PCR reads again in MiXCR, with one record for every CDR3 protein. The table shows 250,000 to 300,000 distinct CDR3 sequences, with around a tenth occurring only once. This clonotype was detected a few times. Its antigen is not identified. This receptor was obtained from a male patient aged 2-15 years who had a stem cell transplant for chronic granulomatous disease, so the T cells may come from the graft donor. Sequences were derived from peripheral blood, sampled 180 days after TCRalphabeta/CD19-depleted stem cell transplant.

The CDR3: CASSHTTGGAVREQYF. CDR3 sequence (DNA): TGTGCCAGCAGCCATACGACAGGGGGTGCGGTTCGCGAGCAGTACTTC. The chain couples TRBV3-1 to TRBJ2-7; 9 bases are shared with TRBD1. CDR3 size: 16 residues. The germline V gene encodes CDR1 LGHDT and CDR2 YNNKEL (reference sequence). V was clipped by 3 bases and J by 6 bases; unmatched bases: 12.